The following is a TCR beta chain sequence with its context. The antigen is not known. Germline V gene data show CDR1 as WNHNN and CDR2 as SYGVQD (reference sequence). The trim removed 8 bases at V and 4 bases at J, leaving 7 bases unmatched. The CDR3 runs 15 residues. Every TCR beta cDNA library bore unique molecular identifiers. One entry per CDR3 protein, called by TCRdb with MiXCR from the PCR reads. In the table there are roughly 650,000 distinct CDR3 sequences, around 60% of which are singletons. This sample stems from a study of post-analysis software for immune sequencing data. Study background: In terms of disease course, relapsing-remitting, secondary progressive and progressive-relapsing multiple sclerosis were included. Findings and limits, study-wide: There were roughly 5 TRBV segments more frequent in patients than controls, and TRBV5-6, TRBV5-1 and TRBV20-1 were among them. Compared with controls, patients showed significantly lower normalized Chao1 diversity. Clustering by F measure revealed strong co-clustering among samples prepared together in one batch.

The V gene is TRBV10-1, the J gene TRBJ2-1, with 11 nucleotides matching TRBD2. What was sequenced was blood. This receptor was taken from a girl aged 2-10 years with multiple sclerosis. CDR3 region: CASGLAGGLYNEQFF. CDR3 coding DNA: TGCGCCAGCGGTTTAGCGGGGGGGCTGTACAATGAGCAGTTCTTC.